A single sample gave rise to the 18 T cell receptor beta chains below, sequenced in a study of blood T cell repertoires in COVID-19. Produced via immunoSEQ multiplex PCR; TCRdb's table is partial and in-frame only. In the table there are 300,000 to 350,000 clones, around 91% of which are singletons. Sequenced: peripheral blood. Receptor source: a young woman who had recovered from COVID-19.

The sample holds one count of this clone. The genes are TRBV10-3 and TRBJ2-2; 7 bases match TRBD1. J was trimmed by 1 base and V by 11 bases; bases with no gene match: 7. Per germline, CDR1 ENHRY and CDR2 SYGVKD. The CDR3 loop spans 14 amino acids. CDR3 in DNA: TGTGCCTCGAACCGACAGGGGAACACCGGGGAGCTGTTTTTT. Encoded protein: CASNRQGNTGELFF.

Worth noting for this clone: Other DNA sequences in this sample translate to the same CDR3. V and J are TRBV29-1 and TRBJ1-1; D unclear. CDR1 and CDR2 from the germline V gene are SQVTM and ANQGSEA. The CDR3 is made up of 10 amino acids. V was pared by 6 bases and J by 1 base, with 3 bases between. The DNA for the CDR3 is TGCAGCGTGAGGAACACTGAAGCTTTCTTT. Its translation is CSVRNTEAFF. The full variable domain, its missing parts supplied by reference TRBV29-1 and TRBJ1-1, is SAVISQKPSRDICQRGTSLTIQCQVDSQVTMMFWYRQQPGQSLTLIATANQGSEATYESGFVIDKFPISRPNLTFSTLTVSNMSPEDSSIYLCSVRNTEAFFGQGTRLTVV.

The rearrangement uses TRBV12-3 or TRBV12-4 and TRBJ2-4; the D gene is possibly TRBD2 (5 bases). The CDR3 sequence is 13 residues long. Trimming removed 5 bases at V and 3 bases at J, with 8 bases between. CDR3 loop: CASSPSGKNIQYF. The CDR3 DNA reads TGTGCCAGCAGTCCAAGCGGCAAAAACATTCAGTACTTC.

The V call is TRBV7-9, the J call TRBJ1-4, with D uncertain. The CDR3 covers 14 residues. The ends were cut back, 5 bases at V and 7 bases at J, with 14 bases in the middle. Germline V gene lookup returns CDR1 SEHNR and CDR2 FQNEAQ (reference sequence). The CDR3 sequence: CASSDEGWGEKLFF. The CDR3 bases are TGTGCCAGCAGCGACGAGGGATGGGGTGAAAAACTGTTTTTT.

The J gene is TRBJ2-7, the V gene TRBV2, with unresolved D. This CDR3 region has 12 residues. From germline, CDR1 is SNHLY and CDR2 FYNNEI. Trimming removed 6 bases from V and 4 bases from J, with 10 bases in between. CDR3 sequence (DNA): TGTGCCAGCAGATCAGGAAGTTACGAGCAGTACGTC. This translates into CASRSGSYEQYV.

In its sample, this clone was seen once. This chain joins TRBV5-4 and TRBJ1-1, with a weak D call TRBD1 (6 bases). The germline V and J ends were trimmed by 0 bases and 1 base, with 16 bases remaining between them. The CDR3 extends over 17 amino acids. Germline assignment: CDR1 SGHNT and CDR2 YYREEE (reference sequence). The CDR3 DNA is TGTGCCAGCAGCTTGGTTTTCTGGGGACATCAGAACACTGAAGCTTTCTTT. Translating it yields CASSLVFWGHQNTEAFF.

The chain has TRBV3-1 (or the pseudogene TRBV3-2) and TRBJ1-1; 11 bases map to TRBD1. The CDR3 runs 14 residues. The germline V gene has CDR1 LGHDT and CDR2 YNNKEL (reference sequence). Trimming removed 1 base from V and 6 bases from J; junction bases left unmatched: 1. CDR3 loop: CASSQGTGGPEAFF. Here the CDR3 DNA reads TGTGCCAGCAGCCAAGGGACAGGGGGCCCTGAAGCTTTCTTT.

The chain joins TRBV6-5 to TRBJ1-2; 7 positions match TRBD1. Germline V gene lookup returns CDR1 MNHEY and CDR2 SVGAGI. This CDR3 region has 15 residues. Trimming removed 2 bases from V and 2 bases from J; junction bases left unmatched: 5. CDR3 region: CASSYDREPNYGYTF. The CDR3 region has the DNA TGTGCCAGCAGTTACGACAGGGAGCCCAACTATGGCTACACCTTC.

This chain joins TRBV7-2 and TRBJ2-3, with 10 positions matching TRBD2. Germline CDR1 and CDR2: SGHTA and FQGNSA. With V trimmed by 5 bases and J by 2 bases, 4 bases remained unmatched. This CDR3 has 15 residues. CDR3 in DNA: TGTGCCAGCAGCGAACTAGCGGGGCTCACAGATACGCAGTATTTT. It translates to CASSELAGLTDTQYF.

The rearrangement joins TRBV7-2 to TRBJ1-1; 10 nucleotides align to TRBD1. Per germline, CDR1 SGHTA and CDR2 FQGNSA. This CDR3 comprises 16 residues. J gave up 1 base and V 4 bases, and 6 bases lay outside the gene matches. In nucleotides, the CDR3 is TGTGCCAGCAGCTCGACAGGGGGCCTGCCGAACACTGAAGCTTTCTTT. This encodes CASSSTGGLPNTEAFF. Full variable domain (remainder filled in from reference TRBV7-2 and TRBJ1-1): GAGVSQSPSNKVTEKGKDVELRCDPISGHTALYWYRQSLGQGLEFLIYFQGNSAPDKSGLPSDRFSAERTGGSVSTLTIQRTQQEDSAVYLCASSSTGGLPNTEAFFGQGTRLTVV.

The chain combines TRBV7-6 with TRBJ1-2; possibly TRBD1 for D (6 bases). The CDR3 is 16 amino acids. Germline CDR1 reads SGHVS; CDR2 reads FNYEAQ. V was shortened by 1 base and J by 4 bases, with 16 bases between the two germline ends. CDR3 region: CASSLGRTDLAYGYTF. In nucleotides, the CDR3 is TGTGCCAGCAGCTTAGGGAGGACAGACCTAGCCTATGGCTACACCTTC.

The chain carries TRBV4-3 and TRBJ1-5; D might be TRBD1 (6 bases). This CDR3 contains 15 residues. V was pared by 3 bases and J by 7 bases, with 16 bases between. CDR1 LGHNA and CDR2 YSLEER come from the germline V gene. CDR3 DNA sequence: TGCGCCAGCAGCCAGGACAGCTTATCACGGCAGCCCCAGCATTTT. It codes for CASSQDSLSRQPQHF.

The genes are TRBV20-1 and TRBJ1-5, with no clear D. The germline gives CDR1 DFQATT, CDR2 SNEGSKA (reference sequence). There are 13 residues in the CDR3. The V end was cut by 3 bases, the J end by 4 bases, with 10 bases between. The CDR3 sequence: CSASTRGNQPQHF. The CDR3 DNA reads as TGCAGTGCTAGTACGCGGGGAAATCAGCCCCAGCATTTT.

The chain combines TRBV18 with TRBJ1-1; D not certain. This CDR3 region has 14 residues. Germline lookup yields CDR1 KGHSH and CDR2 LQKENI. Trimming pared 1 base from V and 0 bases from J, leaving 6 bases between. The CDR3 DNA is TGTGCCAGCTCACCACAACAACTGAACACTGAAGCTTTCTTT. Translated: CASSPQQLNTEAFF.

The chain joins TRBV19 to TRBJ2-3; D is uncertain. The V end lost 5 bases, the J end lost 1 base, and 16 bases lay between the germline ends. Germline V gene data show CDR1 as LNHDA and CDR2 as SQIVND (reference sequence). The CDR3 is made up of 16 amino acids. CDR3 in DNA: TGTGCCAGTAGTCCTATACGGAGTAGTGGCACAGATACGCAGTATTTT. This gives the protein CASSPIRSSGTDTQYF.

V and J are TRBV5-1 and TRBJ2-3; 9 bases fit TRBD2. V dropped 4 bases and J dropped 2; count of bases not matched to a gene: 8. CDR3 length: 16 amino acids. Germline V gene lookup returns CDR1 SGHRS and CDR2 YFSETQ. CDR3 amino acids: CASSPSTSGVTDTQYF. For the CDR3, the DNA is TGCGCCAGCAGCCCGTCGACTAGCGGAGTCACAGATACGCAGTATTTT.

The rearrangement uses TRBV20-1 and TRBJ2-1; D is perhaps TRBD2 (6 bases). The CDR3 length is 11 residues. V lost 4 bases to trimming and J lost 7 bases, with 8 bases between them. Germline lookup yields CDR1 DFQATT and CDR2 SNEGSKA (reference sequence). The CDR3 reads CSANRGNEQFF. The CDR3 region has the DNA TGCAGTGCTAATCGGGGGAATGAGCAGTTCTTC.

The rearrangement joins TRBV6-5 to TRBJ2-1; the match to TRBD2 covers 11 bases. CDR1 is MNHEY and CDR2 is SVGAGI in the germline V gene. Losses at the gene ends were 8 bases for V and 0 bases for J; bases not matched to a gene: 0. The CDR3 totals 14 residues. The CDR3 region is CASLAGGSYNEQFF. In DNA form, the CDR3 reads TGTGCCAGCCTAGCGGGAGGCTCCTACAATGAGCAGTTCTTC.